This T cell receptor (beta chain) appears in the sequencing data of a study of vaccination and CD4 T cells after COVID-19. With the Oncomine TCR Beta short-read assay, DNA from cultured CD4+ T cells was sequenced. TCRdb independently ran MiXCR on the PCR reads; one entry per CDR3 protein. Seen here are roughly 9,900 distinct CDR3 sequences, roughly 31% observed once, and the top ten hold 8% to 9%. Treatment noted: approximately nine-day PBMC culture with coronavirus spike peptide pools or control peptides (ViraFEST assay). This clonotype occurred a few times. Its antigen remains unidentified. V lost 5 bases, J lost 10 bases, and 20 bases lay in between. CDR3 length: 14 amino acids. CDR1 and CDR2 (germline): MNHNS, SASEGT.

The gene calls are TRBV6-1 and TRBJ1-2; D is possibly TRBD1 (6 bases). The receptor was derived from a human donor who had recovered from COVID-19. The sample taken for sequencing was CD4+ T cells from blood, cultured in vitro. CDR3 loop: CASSRGGGGLDYTF. The CDR3 DNA is TGTGCCAGCAGTCGAGGAGGGGGTGGCTTGGACTACACCTTC.